A selection of T cell receptor beta chains follows, all from one sample in a study of identical twins. TCRdb re-called the 5' RACE reads through MiXCR, storing one row per CDR3 protein. The sample gives hundreds of thousands of distinct CDR3 sequences, more than 9% of which show up once; around 6.9% is in the top ten. The sample was also reused in another study, on yellow fever vaccine responses in identical twins.

What was sequenced was CD8+ T cells sorted from blood. All receptors derive from a woman aged 18-29 years in good health. Each CDR3 is given with its conserved first and last residue. Fields, in order: clone size, J gene, D gene, V gene, CDR3 protein, CDR3 DNA. D genes are given only for firm matches. Clone size, where shown, is once, few, many, or a class for clones that have expanded.

size: few; J: TRBJ2-1; D: TRBD2; V: TRBV7-9; CDR3: CASRRLADSYNEQFF; DNA: TGTGCCAGCAGAAGACTAGCAGACTCCTACAATGAGCAGTTCTTC
size: -; J: TRBJ2-3; D: TRBD1; V: TRBV27; CDR3: CASGTGVADTQYF; DNA: TGTGCCAGCGGGACAGGGGTCGCAGATACGCAGTATTTT
size: -; J: TRBJ2-1; D: TRBD2; V: TRBV13; CDR3: CATLTTSGSNDEQFF; DNA: TGTGCCACCCTCACGACTAGCGGGAGTAACGATGAGCAGTTCTTC
size: -; J: TRBJ2-3; D: -; V: TRBV12-3/TRBV12-4; CDR3: CASSFAGATDTQYF; DNA: TGTGCCAGCAGTTTTGCGGGGGCAACAGATACGCAGTATTTT
size: few; J: TRBJ2-4; D: -; V: TRBV24-1; CDR3: CATPEPWAKNIQYF; DNA: TGTGCCACCCCGGAACCTTGGGCCAAAAACATTCAGTACTTC
size: -; J: TRBJ1-5; D: -; V: TRBV6-5; CDR3: CASRDTSFSQHF; DNA: TGTGCCAGCAGGGACACCTCCTTTTCCCAGCATTTT
size: -; J: TRBJ2-2; D: -; V: TRBV19; CDR3: CASSVNGGPLTDTGELFF; DNA: TGTGCCAGTAGTGTCAATGGGGGACCCCTAACGGACACCGGGGAGCTGTTTTTT
size: -; J: TRBJ2-1; D: -; V: TRBV14; CDR3: CASSQFDSQAYNEQFF; DNA: TGTGCCAGCAGCCAGTTCGACAGCCAAGCCTACAATGAGCAGTTCTTC
size: -; J: TRBJ2-7; D: -; V: TRBV19; CDR3: CASTPGGITYEQYF; DNA: TGTGCCAGTACCCCTGGCGGGATAACCTACGAGCAGTACTTC
size: few; J: TRBJ2-7; D: TRBD2; V: TRBV18; CDR3: CASSPILAGGHEQYF; DNA: TGTGCCAGCTCACCCATACTAGCGGGAGGCCACGAGCAGTACTTC
size: many; J: TRBJ2-4; D: -; V: TRBV7-9; CDR3: CASSLVGTAVHKNIQYF; DNA: TGTGCCAGCAGCTTAGTAGGTACCGCCGTCCACAAAAACATTCAGTACTTC
size: few; J: TRBJ2-5; D: -; V: TRBV15; CDR3: CATRASGQETQYF; DNA: TGTGCCACTCGCGCAAGCGGCCAAGAGACCCAGTACTTC
size: -; J: TRBJ1-4; D: -; V: TRBV15; CDR3: CATSRWGTTNEKLFF; DNA: TGTGCCACCAGCAGGTGGGGAACAACTAATGAAAAACTGTTTTTT
size: few; J: TRBJ1-1; D: TRBD1; V: TRBV5-1; CDR3: CASSKDRSYTEAFF; DNA: TGCGCCAGCAGCAAGGACAGGTCCTACACTGAAGCTTTCTTT
size: many; J: TRBJ2-1; D: -; V: TRBV7-9; CDR3: CASSLSEQARNEQFF; DNA: TGTGCCAGCAGCTTATCAGAACAGGCGAGAAATGAGCAGTTCTTC
size: few; J: TRBJ2-5; D: TRBD1; V: TRBV20-1; CDR3: CSASIWGTGGSGETQYF; DNA: TGCAGTGCTAGTATATGGGGGACAGGGGGCAGCGGGGAGACCCAGTACTTC
size: many; J: TRBJ2-2; D: TRBD2; V: TRBV15; CDR3: CATSRDFSSGSGGELFF; DNA: TGTGCCACCAGCAGAGATTTTTCTAGCGGGAGTGGCGGGGAGCTGTTTTTT
size: -; J: TRBJ2-7; D: TRBD2; V: TRBV27; CDR3: CASSLSAGAGYEQYF; DNA: TGTGCCAGCAGTTTATCAGCGGGAGCCGGCTACGAGCAGTACTTC
size: few; J: TRBJ2-1; D: -; V: TRBV18; CDR3: CASSPLYEYNEQFF; DNA: TGTGCCAGCTCACCACTTTACGAATACAATGAGCAGTTCTTC
size: -; J: TRBJ2-7; D: TRBD1; V: TRBV28; CDR3: CASSFTTGQPSYEQYF; DNA: TGTGCCAGCAGTTTTACCACGGGACAGCCATCCTACGAGCAGTACTTC
size: -; J: TRBJ2-4; D: TRBD1; V: TRBV7-9; CDR3: CASSSDRGGKNIQYF; DNA: TGTGCCAGCAGCTCGGACAGGGGTGGTAAAAACATTCAGTACTTC
size: few; J: TRBJ2-3; D: -; V: TRBV9; CDR3: CASSVEGTQFTYSTDTQYF; DNA: TGTGCCAGCAGCGTAGAGGGCACTCAATTTACCTACAGCACAGATACGCAGTATTTT
size: -; J: TRBJ2-3; D: TRBD1; V: TRBV7-7; CDR3: CASSLTGRDTQYF; DNA: TGTGCCAGCAGCTTGACAGGGCGAGATACGCAGTATTTT
size: -; J: TRBJ2-2; D: -; V: TRBV28; CDR3: CASSLLLYTGELFF; DNA: TGTGCCAGCAGTTTGCTACTATACACCGGGGAGCTGTTTTTT
size: few; J: TRBJ2-2; D: -; V: TRBV24-1; CDR3: CATSDSGKETGELFF; DNA: TGTGCCACCAGTGATAGTGGAAAGGAAACCGGGGAGCTGTTTTTT
size: -; J: TRBJ2-3; D: -; V: TRBV5-6; CDR3: CASSLWGGSADTQYF; DNA: TGTGCCAGCAGCTTGTGGGGGGGCTCGGCAGATACGCAGTATTTT
size: few; J: TRBJ2-7; D: TRBD2; V: TRBV29-1; CDR3: CSVTTSGRGYEQYF; DNA: TGCAGCGTAACGACTAGCGGGAGAGGGTACGAGCAGTACTTC
size: -; J: TRBJ2-1; D: -; V: TRBV7-9; CDR3: CASSLTAWGDEQFF; DNA: TGTGCCAGCAGCTTAACTGCTTGGGGCGATGAGCAGTTCTTC
size: many; J: TRBJ2-4; D: -; V: TRBV3-1; CDR3: CASSQDLTAKNIQYF; DNA: TGTGCCAGCAGCCAAGATCTCACTGCTAAAAACATTCAGTACTTC
size: few; J: TRBJ2-1; D: TRBD2; V: TRBV20-1; CDR3: CSARDLWTSGRNEQFF; DNA: TGCAGTGCTAGAGATCTTTGGACTAGCGGGAGGAATGAGCAGTTCTTC
size: -; J: TRBJ2-5; D: TRBD1; V: TRBV24-1; CDR3: CATSETGTGSLSETQYF; DNA: TGTGCCACCAGTGAAACCGGGACAGGGTCCCTCTCGGAGACCCAGTACTTC
size: -; J: TRBJ2-1; D: -; V: TRBV5-1; CDR3: CASSLAKIPSSYNEQFF; DNA: TGCGCCAGCAGCTTGGCTAAAATCCCGAGCTCCTACAATGAGCAGTTCTTC
size: few; J: TRBJ2-1; D: -; V: TRBV6-1; CDR3: CASSEDGAGRDTYRDEQFF; DNA: TGTGCCAGCAGTGAAGACGGGGCAGGGAGGGACACATATAGAGATGAGCAGTTCTTC
size: few; J: TRBJ2-1; D: TRBD1; V: TRBV12-3/TRBV12-4; CDR3: CASSSRTGTYNEQFF; DNA: TGTGCCAGCAGTTCCAGGACAGGCACCTACAATGAGCAGTTCTTC
size: few; J: TRBJ1-2; D: -; V: TRBV14; CDR3: CASSQQGPGVSGYTF; DNA: TGTGCCAGCAGCCAACAGGGGCCCGGCGTGAGCGGCTACACCTTC
size: -; J: TRBJ2-1; D: -; V: TRBV28; CDR3: CASRSVSYNEQFF; DNA: TGTGCCAGCAGATCGGTCTCCTACAATGAGCAGTTCTTC
size: many; J: TRBJ2-3; D: TRBD2; V: TRBV12-3/TRBV12-4; CDR3: CASSFRLAGGSGDTQYF; DNA: TGTGCCAGCAGTTTTAGGTTAGCGGGAGGCTCGGGGGATACGCAGTATTTT
size: many; J: TRBJ2-3; D: -; V: TRBV5-1; CDR3: CASSLELGLVLSDTQYF; DNA: TGCGCCAGCAGCTTGGAGCTGGGGCTGGTCTTGTCGGATACGCAGTATTTT
size: -; J: TRBJ2-1; D: -; V: TRBV27; CDR3: CAIGREIEQFF; DNA: TGTGCCATCGGCCGCGAGATTGAGCAGTTCTTC
size: -; J: TRBJ2-2; D: TRBD2; V: TRBV6-1; CDR3: CASSPSGTANTGELFF; DNA: TGTGCCAGCAGTCCAAGCGGGACTGCGAACACCGGGGAGCTGTTTTTT
size: -; J: TRBJ1-2; D: -; V: TRBV20-1; CDR3: CSANSKGGLYGFTF; DNA: TGCAGTGCTAACTCTAAGGGAGGGCTCTATGGCTTCACCTTC